A single sample gave rise to the 24 T cell receptor beta chains below, sequenced in a study of beta chain features in type 1 diabetes. Since all of the isolated RNA was reverse transcribed, expressed TCRB transcripts were what got sequenced. Here immunoSEQ multiplex PCR was the method, and the copy in TCRdb shows in-frame clones only, minus some. The data show hundreds of thousands of clones, over 12% seen once. Study observations and caveats: The study found moderately but significantly shorter TCRB CDR3s in all four CD4+ subsets of Type 1 diabetes patients.

The antigens for these receptors are not known. Sequenced sample: naive CD4+ T cells from blood. The receptors stem from a man younger than 35 with type 1 diabetes.

In the case of this clone: Other DNA sequences in the same sample also yield this CDR3. The chain uses TRBV7-2 and TRBJ1-5; no clear D. This CDR3 contains 13 residues. Trimming removed 8 bases at V and 0 bases at J, with 8 bases between. Germline values: CDR1 SGHTA, CDR2 FQGNSA. The CDR3 sequence: CASSPGSNQPQHF. CDR3 DNA: TGTGCCAGCTCCCCTGGTAGCAATCAGCCCCAGCATTTT.

This clone was picked up a small number of times. This rearrangement joins TRBV29-1 to TRBJ2-2; D gene uncertain. The CDR3 has 12 amino acids. Germline V lookup: CDR1 SQVTM, CDR2 ANQGSEA. Trimming removed 4 bases from V and 4 bases from J, with 7 bases in between. The CDR3 DNA follows: TGCAGCGTTGGGGCAGGCACCGGGGAGCTGTTTTTT. This codes for CSVGAGTGELFF.

The chain employs TRBV6-5 and TRBJ1-4, with D unresolved. CDR3 size: 13 residues. With 7 bases removed from V and 7 bases from J, the gap between germline ends came to 13 bases. Germline assignment: CDR1 MNHEY and CDR2 SVGAGI. CDR3 in amino acids: CASTDPPGEKLFF. DNA for the CDR3: TGTGCCAGCACAGACCCACCGGGTGAAAAACTGTTTTTT.

V gene TRBV10-3 combines with J gene TRBJ1-5; no clear D. V was trimmed by 2 bases and J by 5 bases, leaving 7 bases between them. CDR1 is ENHRY and CDR2 is SYGVKD in the germline V gene. The CDR3 loop spans 13 amino acids. The CDR3 nucleotides read TGTGCCATCAGTGAGACAGTGGATCAGCCCCAGCATTTT. This gives the protein CAISETVDQPQHF.

The chain uses TRBV7-2 and TRBJ2-5; TRBD2 matches at 10 bases. J gave up 4 bases and V 1 base, and 9 bases lay outside the gene matches. Per the germline V gene, CDR1 is SGHTA and CDR2 is FQGNSA. There are 17 residues in the CDR3. This CDR3 is CASSLVSQRGGGETQYF. The DNA of the CDR3 is TGTGCCAGCAGCTTAGTGTCCCAGCGGGGGGGCGGAGAGACCCAGTACTTC.

This clone was detected only a few times. The V and J genes are TRBV6-1 and TRBJ2-3, with TRBD1 as a possible D gene (5 bases). The V gene's germline CDR1 is MNHNS and CDR2 SASEGT. The CDR3 runs to 15 residues. V was clipped by 5 bases and J by 3 bases, with 15 bases between them. The CDR3 DNA reads TGTGCCAGCAGTTCCCAGGGTAGAACGACAGATACGCAGTATTTT. Protein: CASSSQGRTTDTQYF.

Only a few counts were recorded for this clone. V is TRBV20-1 and J is TRBJ2-7; D unresolved. The CDR3 consists of 11 residues. The V gene's germline CDR1 is DFQATT and CDR2 SNEGSKA (reference sequence). With 3 bases removed from V and 6 bases from J, the gap between germline ends came to 9 bases. CDR3 sequence (DNA): TGCAGTGCTAGTGGGGTTTCCGAGCAGTACTTC. Encoded protein: CSASGVSEQYF.

This chain joins TRBV11-2 and TRBJ2-1; TRBD2 agrees at 16 bases. CDR1 and CDR2 (germline): SGHAT, FQNNGV. V shed 5 bases and J 9 bases; nucleotides not matched to a gene: 7. The CDR3 has 16 amino acids. The CDR3 sequence is CASSPGTSGRAGEQFF. CDR3 nucleotides: TGTGCCAGCAGCCCTGGGACTAGCGGGAGGGCCGGTGAGCAGTTCTTC. The full variable domain, with the rest looked up from reference TRBV11-2 and TRBJ2-1, is EAGVAQSPRYKIIEKRQSVAFWCNPISGHATLYWYQQILGQGPKLLIQFQNNGVVDDSQLPKDRFSAERLKGVDSTLKIQPAKLEDSAVYLCASSPGTSGRAGEQFFGPGTRLTVL.

This clone has just a few counts. V and J are TRBV7-8 and TRBJ2-1, with 12 bases that match TRBD2. The CDR3 extends over 16 amino acids. V lost 0 bases to trimming and J lost 7 bases; unmatched junction nucleotides: 4. CDR1 is SGHVS, CDR2 FQNEAQ, per germline. CDR3 in amino acids: CASSLALAGGPNEQFF. The DNA for the CDR3 is TGTGCCAGCAGCTTAGCGCTAGCGGGGGGGCCAAATGAGCAGTTCTTC. Supplemented by reference TRBV7-8 and TRBJ2-1, the full variable domain reads GAGVSQSPRYKVAKRGQDVALRCDPISGHVSLFWYQQALGQGPEFLTYFQNEAQLDKSGLPSDRFFAERPEGSVSTLKIQRTQQEDSAVYLCASSLALAGGPNEQFFGPGTRLTVL.

CDR3 nucleotides: TGCGCCAGCAGGAAGTCAGGGGACTACGAGCAGTACTTC. Encoded protein: CASRKSGDYEQYF. The chain has TRBV5-1 and TRBJ2-7, with D perhaps matching TRBD1 (6 bases). CDR1 and CDR2 from the germline V gene are SGHRS and YFSETQ. The V end was cut by 5 bases, the J end by 3 bases, with 12 bases between. This CDR3 has 13 amino acids. Full variable domain (missing parts from reference TRBV5-1 and TRBJ2-7): KAGVTQTPRYLIKTRGQQVTLSCSPISGHRSVSWYQQTPGQGLQFLFEYFSETQRNKGNFPGRFSGRQFSNSRSEMNVSTLELGDSALYLCASRKSGDYEQYFGPGTRLTVT.

The chain uses TRBV5-1 and TRBJ2-3; 8 nucleotides line up with TRBD1. V shed 3 bases, J shed 5 bases, and the junction held 5 bases outside the gene matches. This CDR3 has 14 residues. CDR1 SGHRS and CDR2 YFSETQ come from the germline V gene. The CDR3 coding sequence is TGCGCCAGCAGCTCCGGACAGGGCCTAGATACGCAGTATTTT. Translated, it gives CASSSGQGLDTQYF.

The chain has TRBV30 and TRBJ1-1; a possible D gene is TRBD1 (5 bases). V gave up 5 bases and J gave up 0 bases, with 13 bases separating them. Germline CDR1 is GTSNPN and CDR2 is SVGIG (reference sequence). The CDR3 consists of 14 residues. Here the CDR3 reads CAWQGGVMNTEAFF. The CDR3 region has the DNA TGTGCCTGGCAGGGAGGAGTAATGAACACTGAAGCTTTCTTT.

Only a few counts were recorded for this clone. The chain uses TRBV4-2 and TRBJ2-7; 11 bases line up with TRBD2. This CDR3 is 16 amino acids long. Germline CDR1 LGHNA, CDR2 YNFKEQ. Trimming cost V 3 bases and J 2 bases; bases outside gene matches: 6. CDR3 sequence: CASSHAGTSGTYEQYF. The CDR3 coding sequence is TGTGCCAGCAGCCATGCCGGGACTAGCGGAACCTACGAGCAGTACTTC.

This clone was counted a few times. The J gene is TRBJ1-1, the V gene TRBV5-6, with D possibly TRBD1 on 5 matching bases. This CDR3 comprises 14 residues. Germline V gives CDR1 SGHDT, CDR2 YYEEEE. Trimming took off 5 bases at V and 1 base at J, with 12 bases between the two ends. The CDR3 nucleotides read TGTGCCAGCAGTATGGGACCTACGAACACTGAAGCTTTCTTT. This gives the protein CASSMGPTNTEAFF.

This clone was seen a handful of times. The chain links TRBV30 to TRBJ2-7; TRBD2 is a possible D gene (6 bases). This CDR3 comprises 16 residues. Between the trimmed V and J ends, which lost 5 bases and 2 bases, there was a span of 22 bases. Germline assignment: CDR1 GTSNPN and CDR2 SVGIG (reference sequence). CDR3 nucleotides: TGTGCCTGGGGGACTGGGCCTTCGCGAGGGACCTACGAGCAGTACTTC. Amino acids: CAWGTGPSRGTYEQYF.

In regard to this clone: Other DNA sequences in the same sample also yield this CDR3. The V call is TRBV18, the J call TRBJ2-7; 8 bases map to TRBD1. This CDR3 is 13 amino acids long. Germline CDR1 and CDR2: KGHSH and LQKENI. Trimming took 0 bases from V and 9 from J; bases not matched to a gene: 4. The chain's CDR3 is CASSPPDRAGQYF. The CDR3 coding sequence is TGTGCCAGCTCACCACCGGACAGGGCGGGGCAGTACTTC.

V usage is TRBV29-1 and J usage is TRBJ2-5, with TRBD2 matching over 16 bases. There are 17 residues in the CDR3. V lost 1 base and J lost 3; bases outside the gene matches: 5. The germline gives CDR1 SQVTM, CDR2 ANQGSEA. The CDR3: CSVEVQGLAGGEETQYF. The CDR3 coding sequence is TGCAGCGTTGAAGTTCAGGGACTAGCGGGAGGGGAAGAGACCCAGTACTTC.

The table lists this clone with a few counts. The V gene is TRBV18, the J gene TRBJ2-3; the D gene is possibly TRBD2 (6 bases). Trimming took off 3 bases at V and 6 bases at J, with 19 bases between the two ends. The germline V gene has CDR1 KGHSH and CDR2 LQKENI. CDR3 size: 16 residues. As DNA, the CDR3 is TGTGCCAGCTCACCTCGAGAGGGACTCCGGGAGGATACGCAGTATTTT. It codes for CASSPREGLREDTQYF.

The rearrangement uses TRBV9 and TRBJ1-3, with D perhaps TRBD1 (6 bases). The length of the CDR3 is 16 residues. Germline values: CDR1 SGDLS, CDR2 YYNGEE. V was trimmed by 0 bases and J by 0 bases, leaving 10 bases between them. The CDR3 DNA sequence: TGTGCCAGCAGCGTAGAGGAGGGGGTCTCTGGAAACACCATATATTTT. Translated: CASSVEEGVSGNTIYF. Based on the CDR3 plus reference TRBV9 and TRBJ1-3, the full variable domain is DSGVTQTPKHLITATGQRVTLRCSPRSGDLSVYWYQQSLDQGLQFLIQYYNGEERAKGNILERFSAQQFPDLHSELNLSSLELGDSALYFCASSVEEGVSGNTIYFGEGSWLTVV.

The chain is built from TRBV5-1 and TRBJ1-1; tentatively, D is TRBD1 (5 bases). Trimming pared 7 bases from V and 7 bases from J, leaving 14 bases between. Germline assignment: CDR1 SGHRS and CDR2 YFSETQ. The CDR3 has 12 residues. CDR3 sequence reads: CASLDAGDEAFF. Here the CDR3 DNA reads TGCGCCAGCCTCGACGCGGGGGATGAAGCTTTCTTT.

The chain uses TRBV5-1 and TRBJ1-4, with D unclear. CDR1 and CDR2 (germline): SGHRS, YFSETQ. This CDR3 has 15 residues. Between the trimmed V and J ends, which lost 4 bases and 4 bases, there was a span of 14 bases. The CDR3 protein is CASSTLGAVNEKLFF. DNA for the CDR3: TGCGCCAGCAGCACCCTCGGCGCGGTTAATGAAAAACTGTTTTTT.

CDR3 nucleotides: TGCGCCAGCAGCCCTCTGACAGGGGACGGCTATGGCTACACCTTC. It yields the protein CASSPLTGDGYGYTF. The V call is TRBV5-1, the J call TRBJ1-2, with TRBD1 matching over 8 bases. Per the germline V gene, CDR1 is SGHRS and CDR2 is YFSETQ. The CDR3 is 15 amino acids. V lost 4 bases, J lost 4 bases, and 9 bases stayed unmatched.

The V gene is TRBV12-5, the J gene TRBJ2-1, with 8 bases aligning to TRBD1. This CDR3 is 13 amino acids long. The germline gives CDR1 LGHNT, CDR2 FRNRAP. V lost 4 bases to trimming and J lost 12 bases; unmatched junction nucleotides: 8. The CDR3 is CASGSTTGGRQFF. CDR3 DNA sequence: TGTGCTAGTGGTTCGACAACAGGGGGGAGGCAGTTCTTC.

This chain uses TRBV14 with TRBJ1-5, with 7 bases matching TRBD1. The CDR3 extends over 12 amino acids. Germline CDR1 is SGHDN and CDR2 is FVKESK. J gave up 7 bases and V 3 bases, and 0 bases lay outside the gene matches. CDR3 loop: CASSQGQQPQHF. The CDR3 nucleotides are TGTGCCAGCAGCCAGGGACAGCAGCCCCAGCATTTT.